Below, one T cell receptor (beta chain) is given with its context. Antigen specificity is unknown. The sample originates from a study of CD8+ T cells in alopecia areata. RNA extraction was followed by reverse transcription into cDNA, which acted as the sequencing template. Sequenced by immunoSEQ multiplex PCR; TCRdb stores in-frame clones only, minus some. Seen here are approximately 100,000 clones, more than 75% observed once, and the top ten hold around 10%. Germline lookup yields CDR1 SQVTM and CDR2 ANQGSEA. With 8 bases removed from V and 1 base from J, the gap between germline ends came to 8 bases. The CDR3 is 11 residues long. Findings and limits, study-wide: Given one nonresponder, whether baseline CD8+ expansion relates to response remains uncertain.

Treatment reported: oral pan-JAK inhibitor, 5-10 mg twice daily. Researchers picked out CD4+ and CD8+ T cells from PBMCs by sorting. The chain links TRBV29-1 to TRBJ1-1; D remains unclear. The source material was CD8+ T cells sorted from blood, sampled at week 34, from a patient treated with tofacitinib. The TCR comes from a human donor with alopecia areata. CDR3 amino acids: CSLTQNTEAFF. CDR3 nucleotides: TGCAGCTTGACACAGAACACTGAAGCTTTCTTT.